A single T cell receptor (beta chain) is shown here with its context. Its antigen specificity is not known. Nothing much larger sits one base from this clone, and base qualities are not available. This record belongs to a study of blood T cell repertoires in COVID-19 (dated by TCRdb to the early 2020s). Regarding the research as a whole: Collaborator samples came from the United States, Italy and Spain and covered acute and convalescent phases of COVID-19. The material from the prospective study consisted of cDNA or gDNA derived from T cells, B-cell-depleted T cells, or PBMCs. Subjects who had been exposed to COVID-19, were actively infected with it, or had recovered from it provided the deeply sampled blood TCRbeta repertoires that made up the dataset. The repertoires were made available in a free public database intended to serve as a resource for research on the immune response to SARS-CoV-2. Samples came from the ongoing ImmuneRACE study (first 160 participants) plus 1,254 subjects from 6 global collaborators. A de-identified subject ID, COVID-19 status, age in years and sex were almost always included in the sample metadata. Where HLA class I and class II types were available, the types were taken from metadata supplied by the sample provider, not from assay-based typing. Broader findings and caveats from the paper: Clinical and demographic metadata were provided uncurated, with the amount varying by source and participant.

Participants in the prospective study were aged roughly 18 to 100 years, lived in under 30 United States geographic areas, and enrolled through a virtual design. In the prospective study, cohorts were assigned on the basis of participant-reported clinical history obtained from a screening survey and a study questionnaire. In the prospective study, whole blood, serum and a nasopharyngeal or oropharyngeal swab were collected from each participant by mobile phlebotomists. Participants in the prospective study had the option to provide additional blood draws and questionnaires over a roughly 2-month period. Before DNA extraction, blood samples from the prospective study were shipped at room temperature or frozen. From cysteine to phenylalanine, the CDR3 is 17 amino acids long. CDR3 DNA only is kept here, 51 bases in frame from base 1. For this chain, trimming is 3 bases at the V end and 0 bases at the J end, and the number of junction bases without a gene match is 4. Based on the germline V gene (reference sequence), the CDR1 and CDR2 sequences are MNHEY and SMNVEV.

The immunoSEQ Assay, a bias-controlled multiplex PCR, was used to amplify TCRbeta CDR3 regions from genomic DNA. Per the source publication's procedure: Nucleated cell counts per sample were estimated from amplification of reference gene primers within the assay. Sequence reads were collapsed and filtered to measure the absolute abundance of every unique TCRbeta CDR3 rearrangement. For each sample, productive Simpson clonality was calculated by taking the square root of Simpson's diversity index across productive rearrangements. Drawn from immuneACCESS, this table holds only the in-frame rearrangements with V and J called that TCRdb kept. Clones are partly lost; checked studies trace under half to an unresolved V gene and leave the rest unexplained. The V and J calls and clone size are taken from that table; D and trimming were inferred from the DNA. This sample comprises fewer than 500,000 clones, approximately 87% of them detected only once. The ten most abundant clones make up around 0.91% of the sample.

The receptor chain draws on TRBV27 and TRBJ2-2; TRBD2 agrees with 10 junctional bases. Sequenced sample: PBMCs or T cells enriched from blood (not recorded which). This sequence originates from a young woman with acute COVID-19. The nucleotide sequence is given as TGTGCCAGCAGTTTTCGACTAGCGGGCTCGAACACCGGGGAGCTGTTTTTT. This sequence encodes CASSFRLAGSNTGELFF.